Listed below are T cell receptor beta chains from one sample, sequenced in a study of T-cell reconstitution after alpha-beta-depleted transplantation in children. One entry per CDR3 protein, called by TCRdb with MiXCR from the PCR reads. The data hold some 440,000 distinct CDR3 sequences, with around 15% observed a single time. Sequencing was performed on PBMCs, mostly from graft donor cells, taken 360 days after TCRalphabeta/CD19-depleted stem cell transplant. Receptors originate from a boy under three years old who had a stem cell transplant for Wiskott-Aldrich syndrome, so the T cells may come from the graft donor. Each CDR3 is given with its conserved first and last residue. Size tells how often a clone was seen (once, few, many) or the class of an expanded clone, and some rows leave it out.

CDR3aa | v_gene | abundance
CSARDNGVGLAGYFDTQYF | TRBV20-1 | NA
CAWIFLQTQYF | TRBV30 | NA
CATSLRGRDQPQHF | TRBV24-1 | NA
CASSQRIGAGEQFF | TRBV3-1 | few
CASSSVDRGYNEQFF | TRBV12-3/TRBV12-4 | NA
CASSEQGKHTEAFF | TRBV28 | NA
CATAPPGTGRYGYTF | TRBV19 | many
CASSFLQGAKELFF | TRBV5-1 | few
CASSQVGEETEQYF | TRBV3-1 | few
CASREGDTQYF | TRBV3-1 | few